These 4 T cell receptor beta chains were all obtained from the same sample, sequenced in a study of chemoradiotherapy in HPV16-positive cancers. Measured with immunoSEQ multiplex PCR; TCRdb has only the in-frame clones, and not every one. The data show approximately 11,000 clones, 86% seen once. This specimen was blood, taken from a patient who underwent chemoradiotherapy. The source is a human donor with HPV-associated anogenital cancer.

This sequence joins TRBV18 and TRBJ2-1, with TRBD2 matching over 14 bases. Germline lookup yields CDR1 KGHSH and CDR2 LQKENI. The CDR3 sequence is 19 residues long. V lost 2 bases and J lost 7; bases outside the gene matches: 13. This chain's CDR3 is CASSPSSKRLAGGKNEQFF. The CDR3 nucleotides read TGTGCCAGCTCACCATCCAGTAAGAGACTAGCGGGGGGGAAGAATGAGCAGTTCTTC.

The gene calls are TRBV15 and TRBJ2-1; 7 bases fit TRBD2. Per germline, CDR1 LNHNV and CDR2 YYDKDF (reference sequence). After removal of 1 base from V and 5 bases from J, the junction contained 2 bases not matched to a gene. This CDR3 spans 14 amino acids. The CDR3: CATSRGGGDNEQFF. In DNA form, the CDR3 reads TGTGCCACCAGCAGAGGGGGAGGGGACAATGAGCAGTTCTTC.

V is TRBV6-6 and J is TRBJ2-7, with D maybe TRBD1 (6 bases). This CDR3 has 14 residues. V dropped 4 bases and J dropped 5 bases, with 15 bases sitting between them. Germline CDR1 MNHNY, CDR2 SVGAGI (reference sequence). The CDR3 protein is CASSSQGIVDEQYF. In DNA, the CDR3 is TGTGCCAGCAGTTCACAGGGAATTGTGGACGAGCAGTACTTC.

A single count supports this clone. The V and J genes are TRBV25-1 and TRBJ2-5; 8 bases are shared with TRBD1. V shed 1 base, J shed 4 bases, and the junction held 8 bases outside the gene matches. CDR1 is MGHDK, CDR2 SYGVNS, per germline. The CDR3 is 16 amino acids. The CDR3 sequence: CASSESRTGSGETQYF. The CDR3 DNA follows: TGTGCCAGCAGTGAATCCCGGACAGGGAGTGGAGAGACCCAGTACTTC.